A selection of T cell receptor beta chains follows, all from one sample in a study of identical twins. TCRdb re-called the 5' RACE reads with MiXCR, one entry per CDR3 protein. This table has 450,000 to 500,000 distinct CDR3 sequences, over 11% appearing once. This same sample was also part of a study on yellow fever vaccine responses in identical twins.

Sequencing was done on a sample of CD4+ T cells sorted from blood. The receptors stem from a woman aged 18-30 years in good health. Each CDR3 is given with its conserved first and last residue. A D gene is named only where the DNA matches it firmly. Clone size is not always given. Where it is, it says once, few, many or a class for expanded clones.

j_call: TRBJ2-5; d_call: TRBD1; v_call: TRBV5-1; clone_size: -; cdr3_nt: TGCGCCAGCAGCTTGGGACAGGGCGACGGGACCCAGTACTTC; cdr3_aa: CASSLGQGDGTQYF
j_call: TRBJ2-1; d_call: TRBD2; v_call: TRBV20-1; clone_size: few; cdr3_nt: TGCAGTGCTAGACTAGCGGTCCACAATGAGCAGTTCTTC; cdr3_aa: CSARLAVHNEQFF
j_call: TRBJ1-2; d_call: -; v_call: TRBV4-3; clone_size: few; cdr3_nt: TGCGCCAGCAGCCAAGTCCATACCAGGCTGACTGGCTACACCTTC; cdr3_aa: CASSQVHTRLTGYTF
j_call: TRBJ1-1; d_call: -; v_call: TRBV30; clone_size: once; cdr3_nt: TGTGCCCGTTCTCGGGGGAACACTGAAGCTTTCTTT; cdr3_aa: CARSRGNTEAFF
j_call: TRBJ2-2; d_call: -; v_call: TRBV6-2/TRBV6-3; clone_size: few; cdr3_nt: TGTGCCAGCAGTAGCAGGGGCCTGAACACCGGGGAGCTGTTTTTT; cdr3_aa: CASSSRGLNTGELFF
j_call: TRBJ2-5; d_call: TRBD1; v_call: TRBV24-1; clone_size: few; cdr3_nt: TGTGCCACCAGTCGGGGGACAGGGGGCCAAGAGACCCAGTACTTC; cdr3_aa: CATSRGTGGQETQYF
j_call: TRBJ2-7; d_call: TRBD1; v_call: TRBV20-1; clone_size: -; cdr3_nt: TGCAGTGCTGCGGACAGGGGACGGTACGAGCAGTACTTC; cdr3_aa: CSAADRGRYEQYF
j_call: TRBJ2-7; d_call: TRBD2; v_call: TRBV11-2; clone_size: -; cdr3_nt: TGTGCCAGCAGCTCCGGACTAGCGGGTAGAGGGGGGCCTTGGGGCTACGAGCAGTACTTC; cdr3_aa: CASSSGLAGRGGPWGYEQYF
j_call: TRBJ2-1; d_call: TRBD2; v_call: TRBV5-6; clone_size: few; cdr3_nt: TGTGCCAGCAGCTTTAAAACTAGCGGCTACAATGAGCAGTTCTTC; cdr3_aa: CASSFKTSGYNEQFF
j_call: TRBJ1-1; d_call: -; v_call: TRBV10-3; clone_size: -; cdr3_nt: TGTGCCATCAGTGAGAGGGACGGAGGAGCTTTCTTT; cdr3_aa: CAISERDGGAFF
j_call: TRBJ2-6; d_call: TRBD2; v_call: TRBV10-3; clone_size: -; cdr3_nt: TGTGCCATCAGGCAAGCGGGAACCATCTCTGGGGCCAACGTCCTGACTTTC; cdr3_aa: CAIRQAGTISGANVLTF
j_call: TRBJ2-7; d_call: TRBD1; v_call: TRBV7-2; clone_size: many; cdr3_nt: TGTGCCAGCAGCTTAAAAGGAGGGACAGGGTTCTGGGAGCAGTACTTC; cdr3_aa: CASSLKGGTGFWEQYF
j_call: TRBJ2-2; d_call: -; v_call: TRBV7-2; clone_size: few; cdr3_nt: TGTGCCAGCAGCCAAGGACTCAAAACCGGGGAGCTGTTTTTT; cdr3_aa: CASSQGLKTGELFF
j_call: TRBJ2-7; d_call: -; v_call: TRBV5-1; clone_size: few; cdr3_nt: TGCGCCAGCAGCTTGGGTAGCAACCTGGACCTCCACATGGGGCAGTACTTC; cdr3_aa: CASSLGSNLDLHMGQYF
j_call: TRBJ2-1; d_call: -; v_call: TRBV3-1; clone_size: -; cdr3_nt: TGTGCCAGCAGCCAAGGTGGGGCAGGTAAGAGTGAGCAGTTCTTC; cdr3_aa: CASSQGGAGKSEQFF
j_call: TRBJ2-5; d_call: -; v_call: TRBV11-2; clone_size: many; cdr3_nt: TGTGCCAGCAGCCGGGCAGGAGGCCAAGAGACCCAGTACTTC; cdr3_aa: CASSRAGGQETQYF
j_call: TRBJ2-1; d_call: -; v_call: TRBV6-4; clone_size: few; cdr3_nt: TGTGCCAGCAGTGACCCTCCGGGGACCTCTCAGTTCTTC; cdr3_aa: CASSDPPGTSQFF
j_call: TRBJ1-1; d_call: -; v_call: TRBV18; clone_size: few; cdr3_nt: TGTGCCAGCTCACCCCCCGGATGGACTAGAGAAGCTTTCTTT; cdr3_aa: CASSPPGWTREAFF
j_call: TRBJ2-2; d_call: -; v_call: TRBV5-1; clone_size: few; cdr3_nt: TGCGCCAGCAGCATATCAGGGCCCGGGGAGCTGTTTTTT; cdr3_aa: CASSISGPGELFF
j_call: TRBJ2-5; d_call: -; v_call: TRBV25-1; clone_size: few; cdr3_nt: TGTGCCAGCAGTGGATATCCGCAGGGGGGAGGGACCCAGTACTTC; cdr3_aa: CASSGYPQGGGTQYF
j_call: TRBJ1-1; d_call: -; v_call: TRBV29-1; clone_size: -; cdr3_nt: TGCAGCGTTTTGAACAGTGAAGCTTTCTTT; cdr3_aa: CSVLNSEAFF
j_call: TRBJ1-2; d_call: TRBD1; v_call: TRBV15; clone_size: few; cdr3_nt: TGTGCCACCAGCAGAGAAGCAGGGGGCGCCCAGAATGGCTACACCTTC; cdr3_aa: CATSREAGGAQNGYTF
j_call: TRBJ2-3; d_call: -; v_call: TRBV6-5; clone_size: -; cdr3_nt: TGTGCCAGCAGTTCCTCTAGTCTTACGCAGTATTTT; cdr3_aa: CASSSSSLTQYF
j_call: TRBJ2-5; d_call: -; v_call: TRBV11-2; clone_size: few; cdr3_nt: TGTGCCAGCAGCTTAGGGCGGGGAGGCTACGAGACCCAGTACTTC; cdr3_aa: CASSLGRGGYETQYF
j_call: TRBJ2-2; d_call: TRBD2; v_call: TRBV5-1; clone_size: many; cdr3_nt: TGCGCCAGCAGCCCACTAGCGGGAGCGGGGACCGGGGAGCTGTTTTTT; cdr3_aa: CASSPLAGAGTGELFF
j_call: TRBJ2-1; d_call: TRBD2; v_call: TRBV20-1; clone_size: few; cdr3_nt: TGCAGTGCTAGTGCGTCACTAGCGGGAGGCTTGAATGAGCAGTTCTTC; cdr3_aa: CSASASLAGGLNEQFF
j_call: TRBJ2-7; d_call: -; v_call: TRBV12-3/TRBV12-4; clone_size: few; cdr3_nt: TGTGCCAGCAGGGGAAGTGGCAGGGGTGACGAGCAGTACTTC; cdr3_aa: CASRGSGRGDEQYF
j_call: TRBJ1-1; d_call: TRBD1; v_call: TRBV12-3/TRBV12-4; clone_size: few; cdr3_nt: TGTGCCAGCAGTTTAGCTGGGACAGGGTTTAGTAACACTGAAGCTTTCTTT; cdr3_aa: CASSLAGTGFSNTEAFF
j_call: TRBJ2-4; d_call: -; v_call: TRBV4-3; clone_size: -; cdr3_nt: TGCGCCAGCAGCCAAGTGCTAGCCAAAAACATTCAGTACTTC; cdr3_aa: CASSQVLAKNIQYF
j_call: TRBJ2-7; d_call: TRBD1; v_call: TRBV7-9; clone_size: few; cdr3_nt: TGTGCCAGCAGCTTAGCAGGGACAGGGAACCACGAGCAGTACTTC; cdr3_aa: CASSLAGTGNHEQYF
j_call: TRBJ2-5; d_call: TRBD2; v_call: TRBV7-2; clone_size: many; cdr3_nt: TGTGCCAGCAGCTTATCGGCTAGCGGCGAGACCCAGTACTTC; cdr3_aa: CASSLSASGETQYF
j_call: TRBJ2-1; d_call: TRBD2; v_call: TRBV6-4; clone_size: -; cdr3_nt: TGTGCCAGCAGTGACTATGTGACTAGCGGGAGAGGGTATTACAATGAGCAGTTCTTC; cdr3_aa: CASSDYVTSGRGYYNEQFF
j_call: TRBJ1-1; d_call: -; v_call: TRBV20-1; clone_size: many; cdr3_nt: TGCAGTGCTAGTATCGCTTGGTACACTGAAGCTTTCTTT; cdr3_aa: CSASIAWYTEAFF
j_call: TRBJ2-7; d_call: -; v_call: TRBV9; clone_size: many; cdr3_nt: TGTGCCAGCAGCGTAGGGTCAGCGATCTACGAGCAGTACTTC; cdr3_aa: CASSVGSAIYEQYF
j_call: TRBJ2-1; d_call: TRBD2; v_call: TRBV3-1; clone_size: many; cdr3_nt: TGTGCCAGCAGCCGACTAGCGGGAGAGGCCCACAATGAGCAGTTCTTC; cdr3_aa: CASSRLAGEAHNEQFF
j_call: TRBJ2-5; d_call: TRBD2; v_call: TRBV5-1; clone_size: few; cdr3_nt: TGCGCCAGCAGCTACGGACTAGCGGGGGTGGAAGAGACCCAGTACTTC; cdr3_aa: CASSYGLAGVEETQYF
j_call: TRBJ2-3; d_call: TRBD2; v_call: TRBV20-1; clone_size: -; cdr3_nt: TGCAGTGTCCTAGCGGGAACCAAATACACAGATACGCAGTATTTT; cdr3_aa: CSVLAGTKYTDTQYF
j_call: TRBJ1-2; d_call: -; v_call: TRBV25-1; clone_size: -; cdr3_nt: TGTGCCAGCAGTGCCCCCGGGACACACTATGGCTACACCTTC; cdr3_aa: CASSAPGTHYGYTF
j_call: TRBJ2-3; d_call: -; v_call: TRBV20-1; clone_size: -; cdr3_nt: TGCAGTGCTAGAAGCGTAAGCGGACGAAGCACAGATACGCAGTATTTT; cdr3_aa: CSARSVSGRSTDTQYF
j_call: TRBJ1-2; d_call: -; v_call: TRBV3-1; clone_size: -; cdr3_nt: TGTGCCAGCAGCCAGCTCGTAGGTCATGGCTACACCTTC; cdr3_aa: CASSQLVGHGYTF
j_call: TRBJ2-3; d_call: TRBD2; v_call: TRBV7-2; clone_size: few; cdr3_nt: TGTGCCAGCAGCTCCAATTGGGTTGGGAGGGTAACAGATACGCAGTATTTT; cdr3_aa: CASSSNWVGRVTDTQYF
j_call: TRBJ2-1; d_call: -; v_call: TRBV5-5; clone_size: -; cdr3_nt: TGTGCCAGCAGCAGCGTAGCCCTAGCGCAAGATCTGAACAATGAGCAGTTCTTC; cdr3_aa: CASSSVALAQDLNNEQFF
j_call: TRBJ2-7; d_call: TRBD1; v_call: TRBV20-1; clone_size: once; cdr3_nt: TGCAGTGCTATAGGACAGGGGGCGTACGAGCAGTACTTC; cdr3_aa: CSAIGQGAYEQYF
j_call: TRBJ2-7; d_call: -; v_call: TRBV3-1; clone_size: -; cdr3_nt: TGTGCCAGCAGCCAAGATTACTACGAGCAGTACTTC; cdr3_aa: CASSQDYYEQYF
j_call: TRBJ2-1; d_call: -; v_call: TRBV20-1; clone_size: few; cdr3_nt: TGCAGTGCTAGAACCCCGGGTTCGACCTACAATGAGCAGTTCTTC; cdr3_aa: CSARTPGSTYNEQFF
j_call: TRBJ2-1; d_call: -; v_call: TRBV23-1; clone_size: -; cdr3_nt: TGCGCCAGCAGTCAATCCCCCCATGAGCAGTTCTTC; cdr3_aa: CASSQSPHEQFF
j_call: TRBJ1-4; d_call: TRBD1; v_call: TRBV7-2; clone_size: -; cdr3_nt: TGTGCCAGCAGCTCCACAGGGGCTAACGGAAAACTGTTTTTT; cdr3_aa: CASSSTGANGKLFF
j_call: TRBJ2-1; d_call: TRBD2; v_call: TRBV2; clone_size: few; cdr3_nt: TGTGCCAGCATGTGGACTAGCGGGAGCCTTAGCTCCTACAATGAGCAGTTCTTC; cdr3_aa: CASMWTSGSLSSYNEQFF
j_call: TRBJ2-3; d_call: -; v_call: TRBV7-8; clone_size: few; cdr3_nt: TGTGCCAGCAGCTTAGATAGGGGTATAGGCACAGATACGCAGTATTTT; cdr3_aa: CASSLDRGIGTDTQYF
j_call: TRBJ2-1; d_call: TRBD2; v_call: TRBV2; clone_size: -; cdr3_nt: TGTGCCTGCAGCCCCCTACTTTTAGCGGGAATTTCCCGGTTTGAGCAGTTCTTC; cdr3_aa: CACSPLLLAGISRFEQFF
j_call: TRBJ2-4; d_call: -; v_call: TRBV4-2; clone_size: few; cdr3_nt: TGTGCCAGCAGCCCCACAGAACAGGGAGCGCGCACAAACATTCAGTACTTC; cdr3_aa: CASSPTEQGARTNIQYF